This entry lists 21 T cell receptor beta chains sequenced from one sample in a study of vaccination effects on CD4 cells after COVID-19. CD4+ T cells specific for antigen were expanded with viral peptide pools by the ViraFEST assay before sequencing. CD4+ T cell isolation took place after approximately 11 days of culture. Antigens for these TCRs are unknown. Generated by immunoSEQ multiplex PCR, the TCRdb table keeps only in-frame clones and is missing some. The repertoire has under 85,000 clones, around 70% of them found once; the top ten carry roughly 1.8%. The sequencing used CD4+ T cells from PBMCs cultured with HCoV-229E spike peptides, collected before COVID-19 vaccination. The receptors derive from a human donor who received a COVID-19 vaccine.

The chain couples TRBV5-1 to TRBJ1-4; D unclear. This CDR3 has 14 residues. Germline V CDR1 and CDR2: SGHRS, YFSETQ. V lost 0 bases and J 4 bases, leaving 7 bases between the germline ends. In DNA form, the CDR3 reads TGCGCCAGCAGCTTGGAAGGGTATAATGAAAAACTGTTTTTT. It translates to CASSLEGYNEKLFF.

V is TRBV11-3 and J is TRBJ2-1; the D call may be TRBD1 or TRBD2 (5 bases each). Trimming removed 3 bases at V and 10 bases at J, with 10 bases between. The CDR3 consists of 12 residues. Germline V gene data show CDR1 as SGHNT and CDR2 as YENEEA. CDR3 DNA sequence: TGTGCCAGCAGCTTTGGGACGCAGGAGCAGTTCTTC. Translation gives CASSFGTQEQFF.

This clone has a single count. The rearrangement joins TRBV10-3 to TRBJ2-7; D possibly corresponds to TRBD2 (5 bases). The CDR3 extends over 14 amino acids. Trimming shortened V by 8 bases and J by 3 bases, and 17 bases separated the two germline ends. The germline gives CDR1 ENHRY, CDR2 SYGVKD. The CDR3 DNA follows: TGTGCCATCGCCTCCTCTTTAGCGAACTACGAGCAGTACGTC. This codes for CAIASSLANYEQYV.

This sequence joins TRBV3-1 (or the pseudogene TRBV3-2) and TRBJ1-4; no clear D gene. The CDR3 totals 17 residues. Trimming left V 1 base short and J 0 bases short, with 12 bases between. The germline V gene has CDR1 LGHDT and CDR2 YNNKEL (reference sequence). The CDR3 DNA reads TGTGCCAGCAGCCAAGGTCAGACACAGACAACTAATGAAAAACTGTTTTTT. This codes for CASSQGQTQTTNEKLFF.

This clone has only a few counts. The V call is TRBV5-1, the J call TRBJ2-1; weak D call: TRBD2 (6 bases). Germline CDR1 reads SGHRS; CDR2 reads YFSETQ. This CDR3 region has 13 residues. Trimming removed 2 bases at V and 10 bases at J, with 13 bases between. CDR3 sequence: CASSFPGDSEQFF. The CDR3 bases are TGCGCCAGCAGCTTCCCGGGGGACTCGGAGCAGTTCTTC. The variable domain in full, with the rest retrieved from reference TRBV5-1 and TRBJ2-1, is KAGVTQTPRYLIKTRGQQVTLSCSPISGHRSVSWYQQTPGQGLQFLFEYFSETQRNKGNFPGRFSGRQFSNSRSEMNVSTLELGDSALYLCASSFPGDSEQFFGPGTRLTVL.

The chain is built from TRBV3-1 (or the pseudogene TRBV3-2) and TRBJ1-5; D remains ambiguous. The CDR3 contains 13 residues. Germline values: CDR1 LGHDT, CDR2 YNNKEL (reference sequence). V lost 0 bases, J lost 6 bases, and 6 bases lay in between. CDR3 loop: CASSQEGVQPQHF. In DNA form, the CDR3 reads TGTGCCAGCAGCCAAGAGGGCGTTCAGCCCCAGCATTTT.

The genes are TRBV2 and TRBJ2-2; D might be TRBD1 (5 bases). V was pared by 9 bases and J by 1 base, with 15 bases between. Germline CDR1 SNHLY, CDR2 FYNNEI. The CDR3 covers 15 residues. The CDR3 DNA follows: TGTGCCAGGGCCTCAGGGCGATTGAACACCGGGGAGCTGTTTTTT. It is translated as CARASGRLNTGELFF.

The chain is built from TRBV29-1 and TRBJ2-7, with D perhaps TRBD1 (5 bases). Between the trimmed V and J ends, which lost 4 bases and 4 bases, there was a span of 14 bases. The length of the CDR3 is 13 residues. Germline-derived CDR1 and CDR2 are SQVTM and ANQGSEA. CDR3 nucleotide sequence: TGCAGCGTTGTAGTCAGGGCCCTATACGAGCAGTACGTC. It yields the protein CSVVVRALYEQYV.

V gene TRBV7-3 combines with J gene TRBJ1-6; no definite D call. The CDR3 covers 15 residues. CDR1 SGHTA and CDR2 FQGTGA come from the germline V gene. The V and J ends lost 3 bases and 8 bases respectively, with 14 bases between them. CDR3 region: CASSFKRVIHSPLHF. CDR3 nucleotide sequence: TGTGCCAGCAGCTTTAAGAGGGTGATCCATTCACCCCTCCACTTT. The entire variable domain, with the rest obtained from reference TRBV7-3 and TRBJ1-6, is as follows: GAGVSQTPSNKVTEKGKYVELRCDPISGHTALYWYRQSLGQGPEFLIYFQGTGAADDSGLPNDRFFAVRPEGSVSTLKIQRTERGDSAVYLCASSFKRVIHSPLHFGNGTRLTVT.

This clone was seen only a few times. This chain uses TRBV13 with TRBJ2-2, with D tentatively TRBD2 (5 bases). The V end lost 4 bases, the J end lost 4 bases, and 10 bases lay between the germline ends. This CDR3 is 14 amino acids long. CDR1 and CDR2 from the germline V gene are PRHDT and FYEKMQ (reference sequence). CDR3 region: CASSSRTGTGELFF. The CDR3 coding sequence is TGTGCCAGCAGCTCAAGGACTGGCACCGGGGAGCTGTTTTTT.

V and J are TRBV2 and TRBJ2-5, with TRBD1 as a possible D gene (6 bases). Germline V lookup: CDR1 SNHLY, CDR2 FYNNEI. V lost 11 bases and J 0 bases, leaving 16 bases between the germline ends. This CDR3 contains 14 residues. For the CDR3, the DNA is TGTGCCGGTACAGGGCAAAATTACCAAGAGACCCAGTACTTC. Translating gives CAGTGQNYQETQYF.

In the case of this clone: Other DNA sequences in this specimen translate into the identical CDR3. The chain links TRBV9 to TRBJ2-5; possibly TRBD2 for D (5 bases). Trimming stripped 3 bases from V and 4 bases from J, with 13 bases between. This CDR3 has 14 amino acids. Germline CDR1 SGDLS, CDR2 YYNGEE. The CDR3 loop is CASSARNRGETQYF. CDR3 bases: TGTGCCAGCAGCGCCAGGAACCGGGGAGAGACCCAGTACTTC.

The chain joins TRBV15 to TRBJ2-7, with D possibly called TRBD1 or TRBD2 (6 bases each). Germline loops: CDR1 LNHNV, CDR2 YYDKDF (reference sequence). The CDR3 runs 15 residues. Trimming stripped 0 bases from V and 5 bases from J, with 14 bases between. This chain's CDR3 is CATSRDPQRGDEQYV. The DNA for the CDR3 is TGTGCCACCAGCAGAGACCCTCAAAGGGGGGACGAGCAGTACGTC.

The chain uses TRBV6-5 and TRBJ1-1; 7 positions agree with TRBD1. Germline CDR1 and CDR2: MNHEY and SVGAGI. This CDR3 spans 14 amino acids. After removal of 6 bases from V and 0 bases from J, the junction contained 4 bases not matched to a gene. The CDR3 DNA is TGTGCCAGCAGAAGGGGACAGATGAACACTGAAGCTTTCTTT. This translates into CASRRGQMNTEAFF.

V and J are TRBV6-5 and TRBJ1-6, with D uncertain. Germline V lookup: CDR1 MNHEY, CDR2 SVGAGI. V was clipped by 0 bases and J by 5 bases, with 8 bases between them. CDR3 length: 15 amino acids. The CDR3 reads CASSYSGLHNSPLHF. Written as DNA, the CDR3 is TGTGCCAGCAGTTACTCGGGCCTACATAATTCACCCCTCCACTTT.

The chain carries TRBV9 and TRBJ1-3; D call uncertain. Germline values: CDR1 SGDLS, CDR2 YYNGEE. The CDR3 is made up of 16 amino acids. V lost 5 bases to trimming and J lost 0 bases, with 15 bases between them. The CDR3 region is CASSSLPVSSGNTIYF. The CDR3, as DNA: TGTGCCAGCAGTTCATTGCCGGTCAGCTCTGGAAACACCATATATTTT.

The chain links TRBV4-1 to TRBJ1-5, with 9 positions matching TRBD1. This CDR3 has 16 residues. CDR1 is MGHRA, CDR2 YSYEKL, per germline. Trimming removed 2 bases from V and 5 bases from J; junction bases left unmatched: 7. DNA of the CDR3: TGCGCCAGCAGCCAACGGACAGGGGTCGGGGATCAGCCCCAGCATTTT. Amino acid sequence: CASSQRTGVGDQPQHF.

DNA for the CDR3: TGTGCCTGGAGTGTAGGGGGTCAGCCCCAGCATTTT. As protein: CAWSVGGQPQHF. V and J are TRBV30 and TRBJ1-5; D might be TRBD1 (6 bases). V lost 0 bases to trimming and J lost 6 bases, with 6 bases between them. This CDR3 is built from 12 residues. Germline V gene data show CDR1 as GTSNPN and CDR2 as SVGIG (reference sequence).

The chain links TRBV18 to TRBJ1-1, with D unclear. The CDR3 length is 14 residues. Germline V gene sequence: CDR1 KGHSH, CDR2 LQKENI. V was clipped by 4 bases and J by 3 bases, with 12 bases between them. CDR3 amino acids: CASSQAVSDTEAFF. The CDR3 bases are TGTGCCAGCTCACAGGCGGTATCGGACACTGAAGCTTTCTTT.

The genes are TRBV7-2 and TRBJ2-3; TRBD1 might be the D (6 bases). Germline V lookup: CDR1 SGHTA, CDR2 FQGNSA. V was trimmed by 1 base and J by 5 bases, leaving 13 bases between them. The CDR3 consists of 15 residues. The CDR3 loop reads CASSLGGKGEDTQYF. Written as DNA, the CDR3 is TGTGCCAGCAGCTTAGGAGGGAAGGGGGAAGATACGCAGTATTTT.

V and J are TRBV6-5 and TRBJ2-5, with D perhaps assigned TRBD1 or TRBD2 (5 bases each). Germline V gives CDR1 MNHEY, CDR2 SVGAGI. V lost 10 bases to trimming and J lost 5 bases, with 20 bases between them. This CDR3 region has 14 residues. CDR3 residues: CAISPGRASETQYF. CDR3 nucleotide sequence: TGTGCCATCTCGCCGGGGCGAGCCAGCGAGACCCAGTACTTC.